Listed here is a single T cell receptor beta chain. This entry is derived from a study of cytotoxic CD8 clonotypes in ibrutinib-treated CLL. Cryopreserved PBMCs yielded about 2.2 micrograms of genomic DNA for TCR beta libraries. The table came from immunoSEQ multiplex PCR; TCRdb's copy has only in-frame clones and leaves some out. The data show roughly 51,000 clones, about half seen once. The sequenced sample was PBMCs, obtained after 12 months of ibrutinib treatment. This TCR derives from a human donor with chronic lymphocytic leukemia.

The CDR3: CASSPSLGTYEQYF. CDR3 coding DNA: TGTGCCAGCAGCCCATCATTGGGGACCTACGAGCAGTACTTC. The J gene is TRBJ2-7, the V gene TRBV11-2; D is unclear. The CDR3 spans 14 residues. CDR1 SGHAT and CDR2 FQNNGV come from the germline V gene. Trimming stripped 5 bases from V and 2 bases from J, with 13 bases between. Filled out from reference TRBV11-2 and TRBJ2-7, the complete variable domain reads EAGVAQSPRYKIIEKRQSVAFWCNPISGHATLYWYQQILGQGPKLLIQFQNNGVVDDSQLPKDRFSAERLKGVDSTLKIQPAKLEDSAVYLCASSPSLGTYEQYFGPGTRLTVT.